These T cell receptor beta chains were read from a single sample in a study of blood T cell repertoires in COVID-19. Profiling relied on immunoSEQ multiplex PCR, and the TCRdb table lists in-frame clones only, not all of them. The table records a few hundred thousand clones, about 91% of them present only once. The specimen was peripheral blood. The receptors derive from a woman aged 40 to 50 who had recovered from COVID-19. Each CDR3 is given with its conserved first and last residue. D genes are given only for firm matches. The size entry is marked missing in some rows and otherwise reads once, few, many or a size class.

>.|.|TRBJ1-6|TRBV15
CATSGHNDSPLHF
TGTGCCACCAGCGGACATAATGATTCACCCCTCCACTTT
>TRBD1|.|TRBJ1-4|TRBV28
CASSLPGTGGIPTNEKLFF
TGTGCCAGCAGCCTCCCCGGGACAGGGGGCATTCCAACTAATGAAAAACTGTTTTTT
>.|.|TRBJ1-6|TRBV18
CASSPLGSTGNSPLHF
TGTGCCAGCTCACCTCTCGGGTCAACCGGGAATTCACCCCTCCACTTT
>TRBD1|.|TRBJ1-1|TRBV11-3
CASSRQGGPNTEAFF
TGTGCCAGCTCACGACAGGGGGGCCCGAACACTGAAGCTTTCTTT
>TRBD2|.|TRBJ2-3|TRBV27
CASSLAGGPADTQYF
TGTGCCAGCAGCCTAGCGGGAGGGCCGGCAGATACGCAGTATTTT
>TRBD1|once|TRBJ2-1|TRBV24-1
CATSDPFGTGGIHEQFF
TGTGCCACCAGTGACCCGTTCGGGACAGGGGGCATACATGAGCAGTTCTTC
>.|once|TRBJ2-1|TRBV5-1
CASSLSRGSYNEQFF
TGCGCCAGCAGCTTGTCGCGGGGCTCCTACAATGAGCAGTTCTTC
>TRBD2|once|TRBJ2-3|TRBV5-4
CASSLGRAGDRSDTQYF
TGTGCCAGCAGCTTGGGTCGAGCGGGAGACAGGTCAGATACGCAGTATTTT
>.|.|TRBJ1-2|TRBV9
CASTKPAYGYTF
TGTGCCAGCACCAAGCCTGCTTATGGCTACACCTTC
>TRBD1|.|TRBJ2-7|TRBV6-1
CASSLGQGYEQYF
TGTGCCAGCAGTCTGGGACAGGGATACGAGCAGTACTTC
>TRBD1|.|TRBJ2-2|TRBV7-9
CASSSFGTGFSGELFF
TGTGCCAGCAGCTCCTTCGGGACAGGGTTTTCCGGGGAGCTGTTTTTT
>TRBD1|once|TRBJ1-4|TRBV6-2/TRBV6-3
CASSPRTGTDEKLFF
TGTGCCAGCAGTCCAAGGACAGGGACTGATGAAAAACTGTTTTTT
>.|.|TRBJ1-6|TRBV11-3
CASSSIDSLNSPLHF
TGTGCCAGCAGTTCCATCGACAGCCTTAATTCACCCCTCCACTTT
>TRBD1|.|TRBJ2-1|TRBV10-1
CASSENDRGRSNEQFF
TGCGCCAGCAGTGAGAATGACAGGGGGCGATCAAATGAGCAGTTCTTC
>.|few|TRBJ2-2|TRBV6-5
CASVIGAGYGELFF
TGTGCCAGCGTTATAGGGGCCGGGTACGGGGAGCTGTTTTTT
>TRBD2|.|TRBJ2-7|TRBV6-1
CASSEPIAGGHYEQYF
TGTGCCAGCAGTGAACCAATAGCGGGGGGCCACTACGAGCAGTACTTC
>TRBD1|.|TRBJ1-3|TRBV24-1
CATRSGTGSNTIYF
TGTGCCACCAGGTCAGGGACAGGCAGCAACACCATATATTTT
>TRBD2|.|TRBJ2-3|TRBV9
CASSSSGTSGGPSDTQYF
TGTGCCAGCAGCTCGTCGGGGACTAGCGGGGGACCGTCAGATACGCAGTATTTT
>TRBD1|.|TRBJ1-5|TRBV5-1
CASSSGTGNQPQHF
TGCGCCAGCAGCTCCGGGACAGGGAATCAGCCCCAGCATTTT
>.|.|TRBJ2-3|TRBV2
CASSGTVTDTQYF
TGTGCCAGCAGTGGGACTGTGACAGATACGCAGTATTTT
>TRBD2|.|TRBJ2-7|TRBV18
CASSPPKLAGGGLQYF
TGTGCCAGCTCACCACCGAAACTAGCGGGGGGCGGACTGCAGTACTTC
>.|.|TRBJ2-5|TRBV30
CAWTYQETQYF
TGTGCCTGGACATACCAAGAGACCCAGTACTTC
>.|.|TRBJ1-1|TRBV7-2
CASRHGATEAFF
TGTGCCAGCAGACATGGGGCCACTGAAGCTTTCTTT
>TRBD1|.|TRBJ1-6|TRBV4-1
CASSQGRTGMGISPLHF
TGCGCCAGCAGCCAAGGTCGGACAGGGATGGGGATCTCACCCCTCCACTTT
>.|.|TRBJ1-3|TRBV19
CASKAAGENTIYF
TGTGCCAGTAAAGCAGCGGGCGAAAACACCATATATTTT
>.|few|TRBJ1-1|TRBV18
CASLPTVNTEAFF
TGTGCCAGCTTACCTACAGTAAACACTGAAGCTTTCTTT
>.|.|TRBJ2-7|TRBV28
CASKGVSYEQYF
TGTGCCAGCAAGGGGGTCTCCTACGAGCAGTACTTC
>.|.|TRBJ2-3|TRBV5-1
CASTPPDVSDTQYF
TGCGCCAGCACTCCCCCAGATGTTTCAGATACGCAGTATTTT
>.|.|TRBJ1-5|TRBV2
CASSPGQLSSNQPQHF
TGTGCCAGCAGCCCTGGACAGCTCTCTAGCAATCAGCCCCAGCATTTT
>.|.|TRBJ2-7|TRBV3-1/TRBV3-2
CASSQGPSSRGEQYF
TGTGCCAGCAGCCAAGGACCGTCCTCTCGGGGCGAGCAGTACTTC
>.|.|TRBJ1-2|TRBV7-2
CASSLFRDQNYGYTF
TGTGCCAGCAGCTTATTCAGGGATCAGAACTATGGCTACACCTTC
>TRBD2|.|TRBJ2-3|TRBV27
CASSFTSGVLDTQYF
TGTGCCAGCAGCTTTACTAGCGGGGTGTTAGATACGCAGTATTTT
>TRBD2|.|TRBJ2-3|TRBV5-1
CASSYPLADLTDTQYF
TGCGCCAGCAGCTATCCTCTAGCGGACCTCACAGATACGCAGTATTTT
>.|.|TRBJ1-2|TRBV5-1
CASSLAGGGKESMEGYTF
TGCGCCAGCAGCTTGGCCGGCGGGGGCAAAGAATCTATGGAGGGCTACACCTTC
>TRBD1|.|TRBJ1-1|TRBV28
CASNPPGDSLTEAFF
TGTGCCAGCAACCCTCCGGGGGACAGCCTCACTGAAGCTTTCTTT
>TRBD1|.|TRBJ2-3|TRBV27
CASSFYRGFADTQYF
TGTGCCAGCAGTTTTTACAGGGGTTTTGCAGATACGCAGTATTTT
>.|.|TRBJ2-2|TRBV4-3
CASSQEARPGGTGELFF
TGCGCCAGCAGCCAAGAAGCGAGGCCCGGAGGCACCGGGGAGCTGTTTTTT
>TRBD1|once|TRBJ2-1|TRBV11-2
CASSPLTGVNEQFF
TGTGCCAGCAGCCCGCTGACAGGGGTCAATGAGCAGTTCTTC
>.|.|TRBJ1-1|TRBV25-1
CASSESAEAFF
TGTGCCAGCAGTGAATCAGCTGAAGCTTTCTTT
>TRBD1|.|TRBJ1-1|TRBV28
CASSPTGRQGNTEAFF
TGTGCCAGCAGCCCTACCGGTCGACAGGGAAACACTGAAGCTTTCTTT
>.|.|TRBJ2-3|TRBV24-1
CATSVPGASAQYF
TGTGCCACCAGTGTTCCTGGGGCGTCGGCGCAGTATTTT
>.|.|TRBJ1-2|TRBV9
CASSSGGDGYGYTF
TGTGCCAGCAGCTCCGGAGGGGATGGCTATGGCTACACCTTC
>TRBD1|.|TRBJ2-5|TRBV5-4
CASSSSDREETQYF
TGTGCCAGCAGCTCCTCGGACAGGGAAGAGACCCAGTACTTC
>TRBD2|.|TRBJ2-7|TRBV18
CASSPPSSGGEEQYF
TGTGCCAGCTCACCACCATCTAGCGGGGGGGAAGAGCAGTACTTC
>.|.|TRBJ1-3|TRBV5-4
CASSLSIGSTGNTIYF
TGTGCCAGCAGCCTATCCATAGGGAGCACTGGAAACACCATATATTTT
>TRBD1|.|TRBJ2-4|TRBV12-3/TRBV12-4
CASSFGQGAIQYF
TGTGCCAGCAGTTTTGGACAGGGTGCCATTCAGTACTTC
>.|.|TRBJ2-1|TRBV11-3
CASSLGGQGEYNEQFF
TGTGCCAGCAGCTTAGGGGGGCAGGGAGAATACAATGAGCAGTTCTTC
>.|.|TRBJ1-6|TRBV6-2/TRBV6-3
CASSYVEQNNSPLHF
TGTGCCAGCAGTTACGTGGAGCAGAATAATTCACCCCTCCACTTT
>.|.|TRBJ1-2|TRBV18
CASSPLPQGADGYTF
TGTGCCAGCTCACCACTCCCACAGGGCGCAGATGGCTACACCTTC
>.|.|TRBJ1-1|TRBV7-2
CASSLAAGNTEAFF
TGTGCCAGCAGCTTAGCCGCGGGGAACACTGAAGCTTTCTTT
>.|once|TRBJ1-5|TRBV5-1
CASSVAGDPNQPQHF
TGCGCCAGCAGCGTCGCAGGGGACCCAAATCAGCCCCAGCATTTT
>.|.|TRBJ2-5|TRBV4-2
CASSQDIGETQYF
TGTGCCAGCAGCCAAGACATCGGAGAGACCCAGTACTTC
>TRBD1|.|TRBJ1-2|TRBV5-4
CASHQTGGYGYTF
TGTGCCAGCCACCAGACAGGGGGCTATGGCTACACCTTC
>.|.|TRBJ1-5|TRBV2
CASSEDTSGGQPQHF
TGTGCCAGCAGTGAAGATACGTCAGGAGGTCAGCCCCAGCATTTT
>.|.|TRBJ1-5|TRBV12-3/TRBV12-4
CASSFGQPGPQHF
TGTGCCAGCAGTTTTGGACAGCCGGGGCCCCAGCATTTT
>.|few|TRBJ2-1|TRBV5-6
CASSLGGSGNEQFF
TGTGCCAGCAGCTTGGGAGGGTCCGGGAATGAGCAGTTCTTC
>.|.|TRBJ2-5|TRBV24-1
CATSDLRFQETQYF
TGTGCCACCAGTGATCTCAGATTCCAAGAGACCCAGTACTTC
>.|.|TRBJ2-2|TRBV10-1
CASQQANTGELFF
TGCGCCTCTCAACAGGCGAACACCGGGGAGCTGTTTTTT
>.|.|TRBJ2-1|TRBV5-4
CASGARQSSYNEQFF
TGTGCCAGCGGAGCTAGACAGAGCTCCTACAATGAGCAGTTCTTC